This T cell receptor (beta chain) was captured in a study of blood T cell repertoires in COVID-19. In the original analysis: How many nucleated cells were present was estimated from reference gene primer amplification. TCRdb's copy holds only in-frame clones and misses some; the assay was immunoSEQ multiplex PCR. The V and J calls and the clone size are those of that table, but D and trimming were determined from the DNA. Of over 250,000 clones listed, roughly 91% are singletons. This clone was observed once. Trimming took 5 bases from V and 7 from J, leaving 18 bases between them. The CDR3 length is 16 residues. Per the germline V gene, CDR1 is LNHDA and CDR2 is SQIVND (reference sequence).

What was sequenced was PBMCs or T cells enriched from blood (not recorded which). This receptor was identified in a woman between 55 and 75 years old who had recovered from COVID-19. V gene TRBV19 combines with J gene TRBJ1-6; possibly TRBD1 for D (6 bases). The CDR3 DNA is TGTGCCAGTAGTCGTCCGGTCGGGCAGGGGAATTCACCCCTCCACTTT. It is translated as CASSRPVGQGNSPLHF. Supplemented by reference TRBV19 and TRBJ1-6, the full variable domain reads DGGITQSPKYLFRKEGQNVTLSCEQNLNHDAMYWYRQDPGQGLRLIYYSQIVNDFQKGDIAEGYSVSREKKESFPLTVTSAQKNPTAFYLCASSRPVGQGNSPLHFGNGTRLTVT.